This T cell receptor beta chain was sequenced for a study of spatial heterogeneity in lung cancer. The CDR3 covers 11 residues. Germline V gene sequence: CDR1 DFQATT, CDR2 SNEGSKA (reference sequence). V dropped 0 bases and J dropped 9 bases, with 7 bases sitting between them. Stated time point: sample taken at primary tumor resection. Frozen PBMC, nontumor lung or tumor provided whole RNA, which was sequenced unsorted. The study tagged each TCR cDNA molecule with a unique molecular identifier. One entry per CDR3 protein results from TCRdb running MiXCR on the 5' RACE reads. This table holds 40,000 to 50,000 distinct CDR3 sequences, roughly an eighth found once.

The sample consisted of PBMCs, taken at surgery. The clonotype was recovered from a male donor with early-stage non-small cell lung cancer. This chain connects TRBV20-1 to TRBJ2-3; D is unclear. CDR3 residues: CSARDRRTQYF. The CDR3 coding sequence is TGCAGTGCTAGAGATCGGAGAACGCAGTATTTT.